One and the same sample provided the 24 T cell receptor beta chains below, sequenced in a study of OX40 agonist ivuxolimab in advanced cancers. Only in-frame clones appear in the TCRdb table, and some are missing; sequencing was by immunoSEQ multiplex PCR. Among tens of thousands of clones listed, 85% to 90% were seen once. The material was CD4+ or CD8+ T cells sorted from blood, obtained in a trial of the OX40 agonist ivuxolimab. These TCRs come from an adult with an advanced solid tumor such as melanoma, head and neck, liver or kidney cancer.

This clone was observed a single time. CDR3 sequence reads: CASSLGVDEKLFF. The DNA of the CDR3 is TGCGCCAGCAGCTTAGGAGTGGACGAAAAACTGTTTTTT. This chain connects TRBV5-1 to TRBJ1-4, with D uncertain. Germline CDR1 SGHRS, CDR2 YFSETQ. There are 13 residues in the CDR3. The ends were cut back, 2 bases at V and 8 bases at J, with 10 bases in the middle.

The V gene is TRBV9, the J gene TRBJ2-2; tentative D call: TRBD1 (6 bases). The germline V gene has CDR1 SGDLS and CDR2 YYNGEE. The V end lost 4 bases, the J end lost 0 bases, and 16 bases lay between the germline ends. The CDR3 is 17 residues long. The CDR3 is CASSPRMDSSNTGELFF. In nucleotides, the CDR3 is TGTGCCAGCAGCCCCCGCATGGACAGTTCGAACACCGGGGAGCTGTTTTTT. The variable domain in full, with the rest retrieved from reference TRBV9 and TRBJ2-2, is DSGVTQTPKHLITATGQRVTLRCSPRSGDLSVYWYQQSLDQGLQFLIQYYNGEERAKGNILERFSAQQFPDLHSELNLSSLELGDSALYFCASSPRMDSSNTGELFFGEGSRLTVL.

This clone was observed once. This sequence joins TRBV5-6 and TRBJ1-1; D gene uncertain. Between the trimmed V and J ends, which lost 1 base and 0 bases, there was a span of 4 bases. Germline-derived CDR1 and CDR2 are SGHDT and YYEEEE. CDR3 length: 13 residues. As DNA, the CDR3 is TGTGCCAGCAGCTTGACGTTGAACACTGAAGCTTTCTTT. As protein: CASSLTLNTEAFF.

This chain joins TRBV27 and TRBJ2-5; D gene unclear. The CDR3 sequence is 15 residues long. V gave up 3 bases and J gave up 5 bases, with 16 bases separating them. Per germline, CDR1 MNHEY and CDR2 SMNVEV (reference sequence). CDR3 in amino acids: CASSFGSLGLETQYF. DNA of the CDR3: TGTGCCAGCAGTTTCGGGTCCCTAGGTCTGGAGACCCAGTACTTC.

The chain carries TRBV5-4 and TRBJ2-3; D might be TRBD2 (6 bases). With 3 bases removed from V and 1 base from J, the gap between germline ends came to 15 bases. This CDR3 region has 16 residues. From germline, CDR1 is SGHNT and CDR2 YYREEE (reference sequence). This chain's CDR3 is CASSSKTDYRTDTQYF. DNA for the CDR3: TGTGCCAGCAGCTCTAAAACGGACTATCGCACAGATACGCAGTATTTT. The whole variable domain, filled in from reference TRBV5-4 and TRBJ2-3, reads ETGVTQSPTHLIKTRGQQVTLRCSSQSGHNTVSWYQQALGQGPQFIFQYYREEENGRGNFPPRFSGLQFPNYSSELNVNALELDDSALYLCASSSKTDYRTDTQYFGPGTRLTVL.

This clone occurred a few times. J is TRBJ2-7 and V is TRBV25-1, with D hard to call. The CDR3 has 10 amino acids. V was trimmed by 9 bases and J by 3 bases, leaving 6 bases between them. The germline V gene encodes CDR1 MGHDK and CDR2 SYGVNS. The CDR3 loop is CASLIYEQYF. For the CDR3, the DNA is TGTGCCAGTCTGATCTACGAGCAGTACTTC.

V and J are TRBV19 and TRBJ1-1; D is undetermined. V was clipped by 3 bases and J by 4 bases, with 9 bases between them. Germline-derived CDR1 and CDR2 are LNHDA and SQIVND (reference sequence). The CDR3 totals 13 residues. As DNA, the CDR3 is TGTGCCAGTAGTATTAACTGGGGCACTGAAGCTTTCTTT. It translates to CASSINWGTEAFF.

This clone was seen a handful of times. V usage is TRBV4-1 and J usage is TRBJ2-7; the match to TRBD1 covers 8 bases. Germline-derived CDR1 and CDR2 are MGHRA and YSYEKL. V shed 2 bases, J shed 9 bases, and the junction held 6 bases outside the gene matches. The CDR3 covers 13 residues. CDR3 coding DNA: TGCGCCAGCAGCCAAACGACAGGGGAACGGCAGTACTTC. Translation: CASSQTTGERQYF.

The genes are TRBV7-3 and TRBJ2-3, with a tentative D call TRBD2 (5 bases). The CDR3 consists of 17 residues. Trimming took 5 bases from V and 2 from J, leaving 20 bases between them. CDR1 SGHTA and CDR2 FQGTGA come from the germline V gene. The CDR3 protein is CASSHWTLRDATDTQYF. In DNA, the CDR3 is TGTGCCAGCAGCCACTGGACTCTCCGGGATGCCACAGATACGCAGTATTTT.

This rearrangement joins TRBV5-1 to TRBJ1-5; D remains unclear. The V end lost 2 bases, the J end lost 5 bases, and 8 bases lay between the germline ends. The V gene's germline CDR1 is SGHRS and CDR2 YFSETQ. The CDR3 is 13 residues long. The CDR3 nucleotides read TGCGCCAGCAGCTTAGGAGAGGATCAGCCCCAGCATTTT. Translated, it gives CASSLGEDQPQHF.

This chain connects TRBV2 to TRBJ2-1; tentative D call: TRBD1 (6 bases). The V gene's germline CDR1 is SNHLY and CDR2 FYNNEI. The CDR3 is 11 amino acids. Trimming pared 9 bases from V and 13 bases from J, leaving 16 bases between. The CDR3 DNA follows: TGTGCCAGGACGAAACAGGGTTATCAGTTCTTC. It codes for CARTKQGYQFF.

CDR3 protein: CASSYDYNEQFF. The CDR3 region has the DNA TGTGCCAGCAGCTATGATTACAATGAGCAGTTCTTC. The chain has TRBV5-4 and TRBJ2-1; D is unclear. V was trimmed by 3 bases and J by 4 bases, leaving 5 bases between them. Germline-derived CDR1 and CDR2 are SGHNT and YYREEE (reference sequence). CDR3 length: 12 amino acids. Variable domain in full (rest from reference TRBV5-4 and TRBJ2-1): ETGVTQSPTHLIKTRGQQVTLRCSSQSGHNTVSWYQQALGQGPQFIFQYYREEENGRGNFPPRFSGLQFPNYSSELNVNALELDDSALYLCASSYDYNEQFFGPGTRLTVL.

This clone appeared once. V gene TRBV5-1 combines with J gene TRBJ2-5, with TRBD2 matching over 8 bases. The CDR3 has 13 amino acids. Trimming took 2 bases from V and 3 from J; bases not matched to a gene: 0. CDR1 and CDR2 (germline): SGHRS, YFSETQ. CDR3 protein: CASSFSGEETQYF. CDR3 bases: TGCGCCAGCAGCTTTAGCGGGGAAGAGACCCAGTACTTC.

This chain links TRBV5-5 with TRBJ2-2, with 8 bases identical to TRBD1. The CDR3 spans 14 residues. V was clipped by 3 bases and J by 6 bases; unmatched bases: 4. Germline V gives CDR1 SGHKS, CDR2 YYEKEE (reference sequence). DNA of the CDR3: TGTGCCAGCAGCTGGCAGGGGGCGCCCGGGGAGCTGTTTTTT. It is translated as CASSWQGAPGELFF.

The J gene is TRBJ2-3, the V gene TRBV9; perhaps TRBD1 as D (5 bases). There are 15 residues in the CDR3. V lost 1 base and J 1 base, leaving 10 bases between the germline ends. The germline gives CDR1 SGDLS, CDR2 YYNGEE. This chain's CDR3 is CASSVLQGGTDTQYF. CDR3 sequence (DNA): TGTGCCAGCAGCGTACTGCAGGGTGGCACAGATACGCAGTATTTT. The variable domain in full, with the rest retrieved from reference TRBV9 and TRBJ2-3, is DSGVTQTPKHLITATGQRVTLRCSPRSGDLSVYWYQQSLDQGLQFLIQYYNGEERAKGNILERFSAQQFPDLHSELNLSSLELGDSALYFCASSVLQGGTDTQYFGPGTRLTVL.

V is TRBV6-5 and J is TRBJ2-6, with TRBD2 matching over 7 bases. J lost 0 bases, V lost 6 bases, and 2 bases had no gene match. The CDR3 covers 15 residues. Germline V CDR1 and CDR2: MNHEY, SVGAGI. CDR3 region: CASRRGISGANVLTF. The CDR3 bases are TGTGCCAGCAGGCGGGGGATCTCTGGGGCCAACGTCCTGACTTTC.

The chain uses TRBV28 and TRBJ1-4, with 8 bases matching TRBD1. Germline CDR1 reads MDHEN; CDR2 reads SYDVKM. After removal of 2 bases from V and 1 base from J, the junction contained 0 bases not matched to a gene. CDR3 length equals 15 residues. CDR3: CASSLGQGTNEKLFF. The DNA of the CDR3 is TGTGCCAGCAGTTTAGGACAGGGAACTAATGAAAAACTGTTTTTT.

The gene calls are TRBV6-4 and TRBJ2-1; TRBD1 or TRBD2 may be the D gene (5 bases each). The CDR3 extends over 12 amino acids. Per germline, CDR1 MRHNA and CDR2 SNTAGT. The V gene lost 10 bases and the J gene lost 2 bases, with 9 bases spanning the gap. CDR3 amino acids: CAIPGPYNEQFF. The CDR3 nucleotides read TGTGCCATCCCGGGACCCTACAATGAGCAGTTCTTC.

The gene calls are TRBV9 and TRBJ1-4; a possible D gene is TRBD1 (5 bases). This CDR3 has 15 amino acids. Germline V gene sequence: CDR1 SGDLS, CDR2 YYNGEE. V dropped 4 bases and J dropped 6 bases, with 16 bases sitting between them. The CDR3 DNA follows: TGTGCCAGCAGCCCTAGGAGGGGAAGGGATGAAAAACTGTTTTTT. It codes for CASSPRRGRDEKLFF.

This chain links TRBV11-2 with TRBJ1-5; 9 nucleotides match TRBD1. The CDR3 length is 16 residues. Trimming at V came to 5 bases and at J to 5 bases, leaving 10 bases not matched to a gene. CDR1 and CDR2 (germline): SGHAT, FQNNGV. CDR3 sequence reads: CASSLGTGSNYQPQHF. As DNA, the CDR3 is TGTGCCAGCAGCCTCGGGACAGGGAGTAACTATCAGCCCCAGCATTTT.

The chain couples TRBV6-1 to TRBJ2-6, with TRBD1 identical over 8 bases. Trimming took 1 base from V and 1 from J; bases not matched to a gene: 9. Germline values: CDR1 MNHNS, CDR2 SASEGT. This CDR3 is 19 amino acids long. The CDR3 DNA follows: TGTGCCAGCAGTGAAGTGGGCAGGGGGCGAGTGTCTGGGGCCAACGTCCTGACTTTC. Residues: CASSEVGRGRVSGANVLTF.

CDR3 sequence: CASSLDSLRGTGNEQFF. The CDR3 DNA sequence: TGTGCCAGCAGCTTAGATTCCCTCCGGGGGACGGGCAATGAGCAGTTCTTC. The V gene is TRBV7-8, the J gene TRBJ2-1, with a possible D match to TRBD2 (6 bases). With 1 base removed from V and 6 bases from J, the gap between germline ends came to 19 bases. Looked up from germline, CDR1 is SGHVS and CDR2 is FQNEAQ. This CDR3 is built from 17 residues. Looking up the rest from reference TRBV7-8 and TRBJ2-1 gives the full variable domain: GAGVSQSPRYKVAKRGQDVALRCDPISGHVSLFWYQQALGQGPEFLTYFQNEAQLDKSGLPSDRFFAERPEGSVSTLKIQRTQQEDSAVYLCASSLDSLRGTGNEQFFGPGTRLTVL.

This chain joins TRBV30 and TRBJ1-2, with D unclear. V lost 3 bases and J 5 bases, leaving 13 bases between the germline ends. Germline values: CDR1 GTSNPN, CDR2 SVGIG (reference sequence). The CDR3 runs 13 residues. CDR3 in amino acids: CAWSPYSEYGYTF. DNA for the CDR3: TGTGCCTGGAGCCCCTACAGTGAATATGGCTACACCTTC.

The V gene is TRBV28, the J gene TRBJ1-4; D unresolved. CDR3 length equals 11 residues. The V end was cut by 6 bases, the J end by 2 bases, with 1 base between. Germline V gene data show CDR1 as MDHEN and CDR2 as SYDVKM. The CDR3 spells CASSTNEKLFF. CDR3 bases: TGTGCCAGCAGCACTAATGAAAAACTGTTTTTT.